There are a few counts of the clone carrying this T cell receptor beta chain. Antigen: not known. Samples underwent the assay at deep level. Profiling relied on immunoSEQ multiplex PCR, and the TCRdb table lists in-frame clones only, not all of them. Of hundreds of thousands of clones listed, 90% to 96% were seen once; the top ten hold approximately 0.06%. This CDR3 is 14 amino acids long. After removal of 3 bases from V and 0 bases from J, the junction contained 2 bases not matched to a gene. Germline V gene lookup returns CDR1 SEHNR and CDR2 FQNEAQ (reference sequence). CD45RA-negative memory and CD45RA+ naive subsets were split from the CD4+ cells. The entry originates in a study of shared clonotypes between healthy human individuals. Findings of the study overall: Sharing across several donors was seen in 5% to 5.5% of naive CD4 clonotypes.

The chain couples TRBV7-9 to TRBJ2-7, with TRBD1 matching 7 bases. Sequenced input: naive CD4+ T cells sorted from blood. Subset indicated: CD45RA+ positively selected. The TCR comes from a woman in her thirties in good health. CDR3 nucleotide sequence: TGTGCCAGCAGCTTTCAGGGGGACTCCTACGAGCAGTACTTC. Protein product: CASSFQGDSYEQYF.